This is a list of T cell receptor beta chains from one sample in a study of cytomegalovirus exposure and HLA in healthy donors. Assay used: immunoSEQ multiplex PCR; TCRdb lists only in-frame clones, some missing. The table for this sample gives 75,000 to 95,000 clones. The sequenced material came from PBMCs. The receptor set was obtained from a woman aged 55-70 years in good health and CMV-seronegative. The CDR3 runs from the conserved cysteine through the conserved F or W. Fields, in order: J gene, D gene, V gene, CDR3 protein, CDR3 DNA. The D gene is left open where the match is weak.

j_call: TRBJ1-5
d_call: TRBD1
v_call: TRBV30
cdr3_aa: CAWSRQGSNQPQHF
cdr3_nt: TGTGCCTGGAGTCGACAGGGAAGCAATCAGCCCCAGCATTTT

j_call: TRBJ2-1
d_call: TRBD1
v_call: TRBV18
cdr3_aa: CAGGRDRGWDEQFF
cdr3_nt: TGTGCCGGTGGTCGGGACAGGGGATGGGATGAGCAGTTCTTC

j_call: TRBJ1-2
d_call: -
v_call: TRBV21-1
cdr3_aa: CASSNQTALNYGYTF
cdr3_nt: TGTGCCAGCAGCAACCAGACAGCCTTAAACTATGGCTACACCTTC

j_call: TRBJ1-1
d_call: -
v_call: TRBV10-1
cdr3_aa: CASSVSPGGGTEAFF
cdr3_nt: TGCGCCAGCAGTGTTTCCCCGGGGGGGGGCACTGAAGCTTTCTTT

j_call: TRBJ2-7
d_call: -
v_call: TRBV28
cdr3_aa: CASSSAGSAGEQYF
cdr3_nt: TGTGCCAGCAGTTCTGCGGGGTCAGCGGGTGAGCAGTACTTC

j_call: TRBJ2-7
d_call: -
v_call: TRBV7-9
cdr3_aa: CASSLGSGPSYEQYF
cdr3_nt: TGTGCCAGCAGCTTAGGCAGCGGGCCTTCCTACGAGCAGTACTTC

j_call: TRBJ2-1
d_call: TRBD2
v_call: TRBV7-8
cdr3_aa: CASGGGLAGVLEQFF
cdr3_nt: TGTGCCAGCGGGGGGGGACTAGCGGGAGTCCTTGAGCAGTTCTTC

j_call: TRBJ2-1
d_call: TRBD2
v_call: TRBV2
cdr3_aa: CASGTSELNEQFF
cdr3_nt: TGTGCCAGCGGGACTAGCGAGCTCAATGAGCAGTTCTTC

j_call: TRBJ1-2
d_call: TRBD1
v_call: TRBV28
cdr3_aa: CASSLEDRGGYTF
cdr3_nt: TGTGCCAGCAGTTTGGAGGACAGGGGTGGCTACACCTTC

j_call: TRBJ2-4
d_call: -
v_call: TRBV28
cdr3_aa: CASSEGGAKNIQYF
cdr3_nt: TGTGCCAGCAGTGAGGGGGGGGCCAAAAACATTCAGTACTTC